The sequence of this T cell receptor beta chain was determined in a study of CD8 T cells in Susac syndrome. This CDR3 region has 15 residues. Trimming removed 4 bases from V and 7 bases from J, with 16 bases in between. Germline assignment: CDR1 SEHNR and CDR2 FQNEAQ (reference sequence). TCR beta sequences were obtained from blood CD8+ and CD4+ T cells. When the RNA was reverse transcribed, random hexamers were used with an input of about 0.5 to 1 ug. The immunoSEQ assay covered 54 Vbeta and 13 Jbeta segments for CDR3. TCRdb reanalysed the immunoSEQ multiplex PCR reads using MiXCR and keeps one entry per CDR3 protein. The top ten hold approximately 0.31% of the sample, which has about 130,000 distinct CDR3 sequences, more than 85% seen once.

The sample taken for sequencing was CD8+ T cells from PBMCs. This TCR was sampled from a human donor with multiple sclerosis. This chain links TRBV7-9 with TRBJ2-2; a weak D match, TRBD2 (6 bases). The CDR3 spells CASSSTNKGLGELFF. CDR3 sequence (DNA): TGTGCCAGCAGCTCGACCAACAAGGGACTCGGGGAGCTGTTTTTT.